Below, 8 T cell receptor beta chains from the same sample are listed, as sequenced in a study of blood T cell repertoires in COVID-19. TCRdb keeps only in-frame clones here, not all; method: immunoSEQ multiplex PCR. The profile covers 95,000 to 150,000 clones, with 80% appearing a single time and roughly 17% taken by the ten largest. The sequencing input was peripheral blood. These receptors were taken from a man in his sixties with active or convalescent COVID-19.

Here the CDR3 reads CASSQTGTGGWDTFF. CDR3 sequence (DNA): TGTGCCAGCAGCCAAACCGGGACAGGGGGCTGGGACACTTTCTTT. This sequence joins TRBV5-4 and TRBJ1-1; TRBD1 agrees at 12 bases. The CDR3 is 15 residues long. V shed 4 bases, J shed 12 bases, and the junction held 13 bases outside the gene matches. Germline CDR1 and CDR2: SGHNT and YYREEE (reference sequence).

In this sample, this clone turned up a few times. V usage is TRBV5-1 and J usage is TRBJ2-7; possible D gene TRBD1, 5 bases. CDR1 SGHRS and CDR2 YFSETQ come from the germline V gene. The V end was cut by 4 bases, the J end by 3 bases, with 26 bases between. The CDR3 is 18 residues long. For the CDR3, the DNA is TGCGCCAGCAGCCCCCCCCGCAGGGCCAGTCTGAACCGCTACGAGCAGTACTTC. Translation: CASSPPRRASLNRYEQYF.

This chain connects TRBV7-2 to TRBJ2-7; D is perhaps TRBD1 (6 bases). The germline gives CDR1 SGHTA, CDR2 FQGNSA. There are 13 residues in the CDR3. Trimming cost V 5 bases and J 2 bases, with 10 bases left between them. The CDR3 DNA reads TGTGCCAGCAGCCAGGGACACGCCTACGAGCAGTACTTC. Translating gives CASSQGHAYEQYF.

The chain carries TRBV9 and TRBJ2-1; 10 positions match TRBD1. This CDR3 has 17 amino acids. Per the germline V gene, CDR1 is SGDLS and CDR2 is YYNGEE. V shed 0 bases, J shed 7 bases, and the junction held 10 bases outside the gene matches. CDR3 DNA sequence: TGTGCCAGCAGCGTAGAGTTAGGGACAGGGGTTAGGAATGAGCAGTTCTTC. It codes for CASSVELGTGVRNEQFF.

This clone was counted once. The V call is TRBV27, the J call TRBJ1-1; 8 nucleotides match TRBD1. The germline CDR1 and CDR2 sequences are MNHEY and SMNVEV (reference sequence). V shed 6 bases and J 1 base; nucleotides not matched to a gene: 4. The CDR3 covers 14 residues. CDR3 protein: CASSRGRQNTEAFF. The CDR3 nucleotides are TGTGCCAGCAGCAGGGGGCGTCAGAACACTGAAGCTTTCTTT.

CDR3 region: CASSKVRGSNEQYF. For the CDR3, the DNA is TGTGCCAGCAGCAAAGTTAGAGGGTCGAACGAGCAGTACTTC. J is TRBJ2-7 and V is TRBV21-1; TRBD2 was called by the table and not checked on the DNA. TRBV21-1 is noted as a pseudogene. CDR3 length equals 14 residues.

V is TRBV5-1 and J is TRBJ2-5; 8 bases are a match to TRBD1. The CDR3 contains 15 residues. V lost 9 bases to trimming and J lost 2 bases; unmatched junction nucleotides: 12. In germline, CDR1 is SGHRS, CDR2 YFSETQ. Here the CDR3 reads CAILQGAIRQETQYF. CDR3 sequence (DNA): TGCGCCATTCTGCAGGGGGCTATAAGGCAAGAGACCCAGTACTTC.

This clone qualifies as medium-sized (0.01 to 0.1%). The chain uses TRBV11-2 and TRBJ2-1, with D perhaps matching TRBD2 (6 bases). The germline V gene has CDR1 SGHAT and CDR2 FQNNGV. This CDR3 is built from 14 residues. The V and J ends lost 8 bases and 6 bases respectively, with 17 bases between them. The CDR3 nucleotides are TGTGCCAGCGTTCCGGGACTTAGCCTCAATGAGCAGTTCTTC. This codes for CASVPGLSLNEQFF.